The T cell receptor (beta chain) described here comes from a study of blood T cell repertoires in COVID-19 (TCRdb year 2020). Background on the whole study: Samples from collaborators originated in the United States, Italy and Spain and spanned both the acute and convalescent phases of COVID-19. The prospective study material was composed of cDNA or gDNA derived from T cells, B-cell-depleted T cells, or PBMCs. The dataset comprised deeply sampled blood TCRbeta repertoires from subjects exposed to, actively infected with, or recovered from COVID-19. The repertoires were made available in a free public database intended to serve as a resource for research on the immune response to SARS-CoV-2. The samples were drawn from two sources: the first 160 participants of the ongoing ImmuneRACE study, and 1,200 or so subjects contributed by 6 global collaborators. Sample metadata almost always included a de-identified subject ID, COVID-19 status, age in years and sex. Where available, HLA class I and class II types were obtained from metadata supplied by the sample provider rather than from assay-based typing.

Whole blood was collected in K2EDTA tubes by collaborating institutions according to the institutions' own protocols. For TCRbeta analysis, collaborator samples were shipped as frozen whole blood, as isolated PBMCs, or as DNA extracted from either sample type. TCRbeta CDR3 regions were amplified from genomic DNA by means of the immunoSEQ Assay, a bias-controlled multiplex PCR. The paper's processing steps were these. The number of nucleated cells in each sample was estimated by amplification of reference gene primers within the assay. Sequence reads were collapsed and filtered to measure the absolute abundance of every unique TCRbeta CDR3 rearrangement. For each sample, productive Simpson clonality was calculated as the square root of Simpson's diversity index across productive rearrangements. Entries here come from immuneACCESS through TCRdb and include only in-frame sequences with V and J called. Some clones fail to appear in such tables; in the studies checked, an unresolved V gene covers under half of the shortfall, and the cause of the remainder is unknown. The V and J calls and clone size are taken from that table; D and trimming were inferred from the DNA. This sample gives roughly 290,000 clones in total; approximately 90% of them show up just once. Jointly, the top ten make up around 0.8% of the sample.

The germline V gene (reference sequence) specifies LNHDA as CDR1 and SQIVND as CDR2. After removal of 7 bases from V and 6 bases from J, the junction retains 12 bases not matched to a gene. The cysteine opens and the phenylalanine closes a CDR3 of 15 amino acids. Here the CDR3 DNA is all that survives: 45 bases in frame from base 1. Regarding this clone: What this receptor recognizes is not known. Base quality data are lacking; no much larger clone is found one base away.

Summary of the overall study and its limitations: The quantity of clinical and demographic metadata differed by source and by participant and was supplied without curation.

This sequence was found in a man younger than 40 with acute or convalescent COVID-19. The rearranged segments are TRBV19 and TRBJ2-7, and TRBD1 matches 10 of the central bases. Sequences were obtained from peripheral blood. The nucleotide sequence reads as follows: TGTGCCAGTACCCCACCCGGGACAGGGGCTGCCGAGCAGTACTTC. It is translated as CASTPPGTGAAEQYF.